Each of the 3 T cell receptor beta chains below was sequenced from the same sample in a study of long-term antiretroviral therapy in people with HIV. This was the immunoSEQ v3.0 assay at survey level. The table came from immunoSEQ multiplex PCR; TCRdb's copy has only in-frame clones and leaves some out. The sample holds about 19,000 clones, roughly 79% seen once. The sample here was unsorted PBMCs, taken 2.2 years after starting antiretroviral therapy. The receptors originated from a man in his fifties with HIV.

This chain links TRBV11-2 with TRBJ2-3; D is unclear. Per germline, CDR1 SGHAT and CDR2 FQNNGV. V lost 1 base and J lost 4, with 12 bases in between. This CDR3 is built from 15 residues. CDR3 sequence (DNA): TGTGCCAGCAGCTTAGGAGTTACGGATTCAGATACGCAGTATTTT. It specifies CASSLGVTDSDTQYF.

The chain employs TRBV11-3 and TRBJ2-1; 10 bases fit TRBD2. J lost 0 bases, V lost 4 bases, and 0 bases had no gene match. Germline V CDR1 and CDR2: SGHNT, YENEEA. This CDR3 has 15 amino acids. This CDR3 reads CASSSSGGSYNEQFF. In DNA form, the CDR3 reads TGTGCCAGCAGCTCTAGCGGGGGCTCCTACAATGAGCAGTTCTTC.

The CDR3 reads CASSPLRTVNYGYTF. DNA of the CDR3: TGTGCCAGCAGCCCCCTCCGGACAGTCAACTATGGCTACACCTTC. The chain carries TRBV14 and TRBJ1-2, with TRBD1 as a possible D gene (6 bases). This CDR3 is 15 amino acids long. The germline gives CDR1 SGHDN, CDR2 FVKESK. Between the trimmed V and J ends, which lost 4 bases and 2 bases, there was a span of 14 bases.